This TCR beta chain comes out of a study of T cell responses to AZD1222 COVID-19 vaccine. For the study at large: Second-dose intervals of approximately 4 or approximately 12 weeks were pooled.

The CDR3 extends over 15 amino acids. Unmatched junction bases numbered 10, after V lost 10 bases and J lost 3 bases. The germline V gene encodes CDR1 SEHNR and CDR2 FQNEAQ (reference sequence). Profiling relied on immunoSEQ multiplex PCR, and the TCRdb table lists in-frame clones only, not all of them. Seen here are about 120,000 clones, about 90% observed once, and the top ten hold 8.4%. General study points: Baseline testing showed seropositivity in only 5 or 6 AZD1222 recipients. Scientists sampled the repertoires only once the peak T cell response had passed.

In regard to this clone: Its specificity is unknown.

This TCR was sampled from an adult in good health. The V gene is TRBV7-9, the J gene TRBJ1-2; TRBD1 aligns across 11 bases. The specimen was peripheral blood, collected on day 0 of AZD1222 vaccination. As DNA, the CDR3 is TGTGCCATCTCTCCTCCGGGACAGGGGGACTATGGCTACACCTTC. This codes for CAISPPGQGDYGYTF.